Below are 20 T cell receptor beta chains sequenced from a single sample in a study of T cell repertoires in cytomegalovirus infection. No antigens are known for them. MiXCR, run by TCRdb on the reads, gives a single entry per CDR3 protein. The sample has 700,000 to 850,000 distinct CDR3 sequences; 32% are singletons. The source was cultured CD8+ T cells from PBMCs, collected from culture after CMV antigen stimulation. These receptors were collected from a human donor in good health (CMV status not recorded). Some clones in this sample may be carry-over from other donors' samples.

This clonotype was found a few times. V is TRBV12-3 or TRBV12-4 and J is TRBJ2-1; the D gene could be TRBD1 or TRBD2 (5 bases each). This CDR3 comprises 14 residues. Trimming took off 6 bases at V and 5 bases at J, with 14 bases between the two ends. CDR3: CASSLPRDHNEQFF. CDR3 DNA sequence: TGTGCCAGCAGCCTACCAAGGGACCACAATGAGCAGTTCTTC.

This clonotype was observed a handful of times. The V gene is TRBV2, the J gene TRBJ2-3; no firm D call. Trimming shortened V by 7 bases and J by 3 bases, and 11 bases separated the two germline ends. The CDR3 totals 13 residues. Germline V gives CDR1 SNHLY, CDR2 FYNNEI. The CDR3 bases are TGTGCCAGCAAAGGGCCCCTAACAGATACGCAGTATTTT. Translating it yields CASKGPLTDTQYF.

This clonotype was seen a handful of times. The chain joins TRBV3-1 to TRBJ2-5, with 10 bases identical to TRBD1. Trimming removed 3 bases from V and 3 bases from J; junction bases left unmatched: 4. Germline values: CDR1 LGHDT, CDR2 YNNKEL (reference sequence). The CDR3 consists of 15 residues. CDR3 residues: CASSHRQGAKETQYF. CDR3 DNA sequence: TGTGCCAGCAGCCACCGACAGGGGGCTAAAGAGACCCAGTACTTC.

The V call is TRBV28, the J call TRBJ2-7, with D perhaps being TRBD1 or TRBD2 (5 bases each). The germline V gene has CDR1 MDHEN and CDR2 SYDVKM. V was pared by 4 bases and J by 3 bases, with 25 bases between. The CDR3 spans 18 residues. In DNA form, the CDR3 reads TGTGCCAGCAGTTCCCTCGCAGCGCCGGGGACCCAACTCTACGAGCAGTACGTC. It translates to CASSSLAAPGTQLYEQYV.

In the case of this clonotype: An end of the junction does not agree with germline; a read error may underlie this. The CDR3 coding sequence is TGTGCCAGCAGCGAAACAGGGCCTGGAAACACCATATATTTT. This encodes CASSETGPGNTIYF. The genes are TRBV4-1 and TRBJ1-3, with a tentative D call TRBD1 (6 bases). This CDR3 spans 14 amino acids. The germline gives CDR1 MGHRA, CDR2 YSYEKL.

There are a few counts of this clonotype. The gene calls are TRBV7-6 and TRBJ2-2; no clear D gene. Trimming left V 3 bases short and J 5 bases short, with 10 bases between. The CDR3 sequence is 14 residues long. The germline gives CDR1 SGHVS, CDR2 FNYEAQ. The DNA for the CDR3 is TGTGCCAGCAGCTTCCCTCTAGGAACCGGGGAGCTGTTTTTT. This sequence encodes CASSFPLGTGELFF.

This clonotype occurred a few times. The V call is TRBV12-5, the J call TRBJ1-3; the D is unclear. The CDR3 totals 15 residues. Trimming removed 1 base from V and 2 bases from J, with 9 bases in between. Germline V CDR1 and CDR2: LGHNT, FRNRAP. The CDR3 DNA follows: TGTGCTAGTGGTTTGGATCGACACGCTGGAAACACCATATATTTT. Its protein product is CASGLDRHAGNTIYF.

This sequence joins TRBV15 and TRBJ2-1, with 10 bases fitting TRBD1. The CDR3 extends over 16 amino acids. The V gene end was trimmed by 0 bases and the J gene end by 7 bases; junction bases not matched to a gene: 6. In germline, CDR1 is LNHNV, CDR2 YYDKDF (reference sequence). The DNA of the CDR3 is TGTGCCACCAGCAGAGATTGGACGGGACAGGGGAATGAGCAGTTCTTC. This encodes CATSRDWTGQGNEQFF.

This clonotype was recorded only once. DNA for the CDR3: TGTGCCAGCAACCCAGGGTTTGGGGCCAACGTCCTGACTTTC. Amino acid sequence: CASNPGFGANVLTF. This chain uses TRBV7-9 with TRBJ2-6; D possibly corresponds to TRBD1 (5 bases). Trimming left V 7 bases short and J 3 bases short, with 10 bases between. CDR3 size: 14 residues. Germline V CDR1 and CDR2: SEHNR, FQNEAQ (reference sequence). The full variable domain, with the rest looked up from reference TRBV7-9 and TRBJ2-6, is DTGVSQNPRHKITKRGQNVTFRCDPISEHNRLYWYRQTLGQGPEFLTYFQNEAQLEKSRLLSDRFSAERPKGSFSTLEIQRTEQGDSAMYLCASNPGFGANVLTFGAGSRLTVL.

This chain uses TRBV7-2 with TRBJ2-3; a possible D gene is TRBD2 (5 bases). The germline V gene has CDR1 SGHTA and CDR2 FQGNSA. The V end was cut by 5 bases, the J end by 6 bases, with 12 bases between. This CDR3 region has 13 residues. This chain's CDR3 is CASSPFDYDTQYF. CDR3 sequence (DNA): TGTGCCAGCAGCCCGTTTGACTATGATACGCAGTATTTT.

The chain's CDR3 is CASSSMVMEDTEAFF. DNA for the CDR3: TGTGCCAGCAGTTCGATGGTGATGGAGGACACTGAAGCTTTCTTT. The genes are TRBV6-9 and TRBJ1-1; D is unresolved. In germline, CDR1 is MNHGY, CDR2 SVAAGI. The ends were cut back, 4 bases at V and 3 bases at J, with 15 bases in the middle. The CDR3 contains 15 residues.

The sample holds many counts of this clonotype. This chain uses TRBV28 with TRBJ2-1; weak D call: TRBD1 (6 bases). The V end was cut by 6 bases, the J end by 0 bases, with 18 bases between. This CDR3 has 17 amino acids. Germline V gene lookup returns CDR1 MDHEN and CDR2 SYDVKM. CDR3 sequence reads: CASRTQYRASSYNEQFF. The CDR3 DNA is TGTGCCAGCAGGACCCAATACAGGGCCAGCTCCTACAATGAGCAGTTCTTC.

The V and J genes are TRBV6-2 or TRBV6-3 and TRBJ2-7; tentatively, D is TRBD1 (6 bases). Trimming left V 4 bases short and J 5 bases short, with 12 bases between. This CDR3 has 13 residues. Germline values: CDR1 MNHEY, CDR2 SVGEGT. The DNA of the CDR3 is TGTGCCAGCAGTTTATTCAGGGGTAACGAGCAGTACGTC. Protein: CASSLFRGNEQYV.

This clonotype occurred a few times. The chain has TRBV12-3 or TRBV12-4 and TRBJ2-1, with D perhaps matching TRBD1 (5 bases). V gave up 7 bases and J gave up 3 bases, with 13 bases separating them. The CDR3 extends over 14 amino acids. CDR3 residues: CASTLGQGYNEQFF. In DNA form, the CDR3 reads TGTGCCAGCACCTTGGGGCAGGGCTACAATGAGCAGTTCTTC.

CDR3 DNA sequence: TGCAGCGTCCCCGGCGGGCCGGGGGGCTACACCTTC. It yields the protein CSVPGGPGGYTF. The chain has TRBV29-1 and TRBJ1-2; no firm D call. V was cut by 6 bases and J by 8 bases, with 16 bases left in between. Germline V gene sequence: CDR1 SQVTM, CDR2 ANQGSEA. There are 12 residues in the CDR3.

The chain carries TRBV7-8 and TRBJ2-1; 12 bases match TRBD2. The V gene end was trimmed by 8 bases and the J gene end by 5 bases; junction bases not matched to a gene: 4. Germline V gene sequence: CDR1 SGHVS, CDR2 FQNEAQ. The CDR3 has 14 residues. The CDR3 region has the DNA TGTGCCAGCGCGGGACTAGCGGGTAACAATGAGCAGTTCTTC. Protein product: CASAGLAGNNEQFF.

The chain combines TRBV6-2 or TRBV6-3 with TRBJ2-1, with D possibly TRBD2 on 6 matching bases. V was clipped by 6 bases and J by 8 bases, with 14 bases between them. The CDR3 has 13 amino acids. Looked up from germline, CDR1 is MNHEY and CDR2 is SVGEGT. The CDR3 protein is CASRPAGWDEQFF. The CDR3 DNA follows: TGTGCCAGCAGACCTGCGGGGTGGGATGAGCAGTTCTTC.

The V gene is TRBV6-1, the J gene TRBJ2-1; 8 nucleotides match TRBD2. This CDR3 has 16 amino acids. Germline loops: CDR1 MNHNS, CDR2 SASEGT. V lost 4 bases, J lost 6 bases, and 11 bases stayed unmatched. CDR3 DNA: TGTGCCAGCAGTGGCCACCCGGGGGGGAGCCCCAATGAGCAGTTCTTC. This gives the protein CASSGHPGGSPNEQFF.

This clonotype was counted only a few times. The chain employs TRBV29-1 and TRBJ1-2, with D perhaps matching TRBD1 (5 bases). The CDR3 length is 12 residues. Trimming cost V 3 bases and J 7 bases, with 12 bases left between them. Germline V gives CDR1 SQVTM, CDR2 ANQGSEA. CDR3 amino acids: CSVDGPGGGYTF. The CDR3 DNA is TGCAGCGTTGACGGGCCTGGGGGTGGCTACACCTTC.

The V call is TRBV4-3, the J call TRBJ1-2, with D uncertain. Germline CDR1 reads LGHNA; CDR2 reads YSLEER. This CDR3 comprises 14 residues. V gave up 0 bases and J gave up 4 bases, with 9 bases separating them. The CDR3 spells CASSQDLKGYGYTF. The DNA for the CDR3 is TGCGCCAGCAGCCAAGATCTAAAGGGCTATGGCTACACCTTC.